This entry lists 10 T cell receptor delta chains sequenced from one sample in a study of gamma-delta chains in newborns, infants, children. TCRdb made new clone calls on the reads using CATT. Altogether around 4,500 delta-chain clones are present, around 4.7% being singletons, with the ten largest covering roughly 9.8%. Sequenced sample: blood. These receptors were taken from a child who was a newborn, infant or young child, either healthy, febrile or measles-vaccinated (not recorded which).

The rearrangement joins TRDV2 to TRDJ3; 9 positions match TRDD3. In germline, CDR1 is GEAIGNYY, CDR2 EKD. The CDR3 contains 20 residues. Trimming at V came to 0 bases and at J to 5 bases, leaving 13 bases not matched to a gene. The chain's CDR3 is CACDTKASGIRRRDTRQMFF. DNA for the CDR3: TGTGCCTGTGACACCAAAGCCTCGGGGATACGCCGGCGGGACACCCGACAGATGTTTTTC.

A few counts support this clone. The rearrangement joins TRDV3 to TRDJ1; 11 bases fit TRDD3. CDR1 and CDR2 from the germline V gene are TVYSNPD and GDNSRS (reference sequence). This CDR3 comprises 20 residues. After removal of 2 bases from V and 0 bases from J, the junction contained 20 bases not matched to a gene. CDR3 sequence reads: CAFPTSYWGIRGRYTDKLIF. The CDR3 DNA follows: TGTGCCTTTCCTACCTCGTACTGGGGGATAAGAGGAAGGTACACCGATAAACTCATCTTT.

Remarks on this clone: One end of the junction is discordant with germline, which a read error may explain. V gene TRDV2 combines with J gene TRDJ3; D is possibly TRDD3 (6 bases). The CDR3 sequence is 18 residues long. Germline CDR1 reads GEAIGNYY; CDR2 reads EKD. Here the CDR3 reads CACDTRGKSSWDTRQMFF. The CDR3 bases are TGTGCCTGCGACACCCGGGGGAAAAGCTCCTGGGACACCCGACAGATGTTTTTC.

This clone was recorded once. The V gene is TRDV2, the J gene TRDJ1; 8 nucleotides line up with TRDD3. TCRdb does not report a J gene; here it was assigned by matching the DNA to germline references. The trim removed 0 bases at V and 0 bases at J, leaving 17 bases unmatched. Germline loops: CDR1 GEAIGNYY, CDR2 EKD. The CDR3 length is 20 residues. This CDR3 reads CACDTGWGRRGDGYTDKLIF. The DNA for the CDR3 is TGTGCCTGTGACACCGGCTGGGGGAGACGCGGGGACGGGTACACCGATAAACTCATCTTT.

This clone has more than one count but fewer than ten. A much larger clonotype is one base distant, so this may be a read error. The CDR3 loop reads CACDKLGDSSRDTRQMFF. As DNA, the CDR3 is TGTGCCTGTGACAAACTGGGGGATAGCTCCCGGGACACCCGACAGATGTTTTTC. This chain links TRDV2 with TRDJ3; 11 nucleotides line up with TRDD3. The CDR3 loop spans 18 amino acids. Germline assignment: CDR1 GEAIGNYY and CDR2 EKD.

By frequency in the sample, this clone is medium-sized. This sequence joins TRDV2 and TRDJ3; 7 bases line up with TRDD3. The junction had 13 bases not matched to a gene; V was cut back by 0 bases and J by 0 bases. Germline V gene sequence: CDR1 GEAIGNYY, CDR2 EKD. There are 21 residues in the CDR3. In DNA, the CDR3 is TGTGCCTGTGACACCGCGGCAGTACTGGGGACCAGCTCCTGGGACACCCGACAGATGTTTTTC. It encodes CACDTAAVLGTSSWDTRQMFF.

This clone was detected only a few times. This rearrangement joins TRDV1 to TRDJ1; TRDD2 is a possible D gene (5 bases). V gave up 2 bases and J gave up 2 bases, with 12 bases separating them. Germline lookup yields CDR1 TSWWSYY and CDR2 QGS. CDR3 length equals 15 residues. The chain's CDR3 is CALGEGPPSTDKLIF. The CDR3 nucleotides are TGTGCTCTTGGGGAAGGTCCACCTTCTACCGATAAACTCATCTTT.

J gene TRDJ3 was identified, but the V gene was not called. The CDR3 runs to 19 residues. This chain's CDR3 is CACDPAGLPLSLATRQMFF. The DNA for the CDR3 is TGTGCCTGTGACCCCGCGGGACTGCCTCTCTCCTTGGCCACCCGACAGATGTTTTTC.

The V gene was left uncalled, and the J gene is TRDJ3; the D call in the table, TRDD3, was not verified against the DNA. CDR3 length: 21 amino acids. The CDR3 DNA reads as TGTGCCTGTGACACCGTTCTGGGGGATACGGCGAGCTCCTGGGACACCCGACAGATGTTTTTC. It yields the protein CACDTVLGDTASSWDTRQMFF.

This clone was seen only a few times. The chain is built from TRDV2 and TRDJ1, with TRDD3 matching 11 bases. V was pared by 0 bases and J by 3 bases, with 2 bases of the junction left unmatched. Germline V gene sequence: CDR1 GEAIGNYY, CDR2 EKD. The CDR3 covers 15 residues. DNA for the CDR3: TGTGCCTGTGACACCGTTGGGGGATACGCCGATAAACTCATCTTT. Translating gives CACDTVGGYADKLIF.